This T cell receptor beta chain was sequenced during a study of shared clonotypes between healthy human individuals. This clone was counted between two and nine times. Other DNA sequences in this sample translate to the same CDR3. Original analysis: Junction-only sequences without quality scores were provided by ImmunoSEQ, so filtering was different. Generated by immunoSEQ multiplex PCR, the TCRdb table keeps only in-frame clones and is missing some. That table supplies the V and J calls and clone size; D and trimming were determined from the DNA. The sample comprises roughly 2.4 million clones, approximately 95% of which are singletons, and 0.1% to 0.15% rests with the top ten. The V and J ends lost 0 bases and 6 bases, in that order; junction bases with no gene match: 1. Germline V gene sequence: CDR1 SEHNR, CDR2 FQNEAQ (reference sequence). The CDR3 covers 14 residues.

This TCR was sampled from a man younger than 35 in good health. The sequencing input was naive CD4+ T cells sorted from blood. Subset of the sample: CD45RA+ positively selected. The chain employs TRBV7-9 and TRBJ1-2; 10 nucleotides align to TRBD1. This CDR3 is CASSLAGTGDGYTF. CDR3 nucleotide sequence: TGTGCCAGCAGCTTAGCTGGGACAGGGGATGGCTACACCTTC. The whole variable domain, remainder taken from reference TRBV7-9 and TRBJ1-2, is DTGVSQNPRHKITKRGQNVTFRCDPISEHNRLYWYRQTLGQGPEFLTYFQNEAQLEKSRLLSDRFSAERPKGSFSTLEIQRTEQGDSAMYLCASSLAGTGDGYTFGSGTRLTVV.